What follows are 26 T cell receptor beta chains derived from one specimen sequenced in a study of early T cells in non-severe SARS-CoV-2 infection. Each CDR3 protein gets one entry after TCRdb re-called the 5' RACE reads with MiXCR. The data hold tens of thousands of distinct CDR3 sequences, with around 4.8% observed a single time. The sample was whole blood. The receptor source for this set is an adult who was a healthcare worker with PCR-confirmed SARS-CoV-2 infection or an uninfected control (not recorded which).

The table lists this clonotype with a few counts. The gene calls are TRBV12-3 or TRBV12-4 and TRBJ1-2, with 8 bases identical to TRBD1. CDR3 length: 15 residues. The ends lost 6 bases at V and 3 bases at J; junction bases unmatched: 9. The CDR3 coding sequence is TGTGCCAGCAGGGAGGCAGGGGGCGCTTACTATGGCTACACCTTC. Its translation is CASREAGGAYYGYTF.

The J gene is TRBJ2-1, the V gene TRBV14; the D gene is possibly TRBD1 (6 bases). Deletions cut 0 bases from V and 2 bases from J, with 8 bases between. CDR3 length: 15 residues. From germline, CDR1 is SGHDN and CDR2 FVKESK. Written as DNA, the CDR3 is TGTGCCAGCAGCCAAGACAGGGGACCCTACAATGAGCAGTTCTTC. It is translated as CASSQDRGPYNEQFF.

This sequence joins TRBV7-9 and TRBJ1-1; D is unclear. Germline V lookup: CDR1 SEHNR, CDR2 FQNEAQ (reference sequence). This CDR3 has 14 residues. Trimming stripped 7 bases from V and 3 bases from J, with 15 bases between. The chain's CDR3 is CASTWEWRDTEAFF. The DNA for the CDR3 is TGTGCCAGCACTTGGGAGTGGCGGGACACTGAAGCTTTCTTT.

In its sample, this clonotype was seen many times. The rearrangement joins TRBV19 to TRBJ2-5; 9 bases match TRBD1. This CDR3 has 16 amino acids. V trimming: 5 bases; J trimming: 5 bases; junction bases outside the gene matches: 12. Germline-derived CDR1 and CDR2 are LNHDA and SQIVND (reference sequence). The CDR3: CASSPRGQGTSETQYF. In DNA form, the CDR3 reads TGTGCCAGTAGTCCGCGCGGACAGGGGACCTCGGAGACCCAGTACTTC.

This clonotype occurred a few times. The chain has TRBV7-9 and TRBJ2-7; 7 bases are shared with TRBD2. V was clipped by 5 bases and J by 1 base; unmatched bases: 5. Per the germline V gene, CDR1 is SEHNR and CDR2 is FQNEAQ (reference sequence). The CDR3 runs 14 residues. CDR3 sequence: CASSSLGGSYEQYF. The CDR3 DNA follows: TGTGCCAGCAGCAGTTTGGGGGGGTCCTACGAGCAGTACTTC.

Many counts were recorded for this clonotype. The chain links TRBV11-2 to TRBJ1-1; a weak D match, TRBD1 (6 bases). Germline assignment: CDR1 SGHAT and CDR2 FQNNGV. V was shortened by 0 bases and J by 6 bases, with 14 bases between the two germline ends. This CDR3 contains 15 residues. The CDR3 reads CASSLEGAVPSEAFF. CDR3 sequence (DNA): TGTGCCAGCAGCTTAGAGGGGGCGGTCCCGTCTGAAGCTTTCTTT.

This clonotype was recorded at least ten times. The V and J genes are TRBV6-5 and TRBJ1-1, with D possibly matching TRBD1 (5 bases). V gave up 2 bases and J gave up 2 bases, with 15 bases separating them. Germline values: CDR1 MNHEY, CDR2 SVGAGI. The CDR3 runs 16 residues. The CDR3 DNA follows: TGTGCCAGCAGTTACCGGGGCGGACCCTTTAACACTGAAGCTTTCTTT. This translates into CASSYRGGPFNTEAFF.

This clonotype was picked up many times. The chain employs TRBV15 and TRBJ1-5; 10 bases align to TRBD1. Germline CDR1 reads LNHNV; CDR2 reads YYDKDF (reference sequence). The CDR3 has 14 residues. V shed 3 bases and J 4 bases; nucleotides not matched to a gene: 0. The CDR3 loop is CATSRDRGNQPQHF. CDR3 DNA sequence: TGTGCCACCAGCAGGGACAGGGGGAATCAGCCCCAGCATTTT. Complete variable domain (other parts from reference TRBV15 and TRBJ1-5): DAMVIQNPRYQVTQFGKPVTLSCSQTLNHNVMYWYQQKSSQAPKLLFHYYDKDFNNEADTPDNFQSRRPNTSFCFLDIRSPGLGDTAMYLCATSRDRGNQPQHFGDGTRLSIL.

This clonotype was observed many times. The rearrangement links TRBV18 to TRBJ1-2, with D unresolved. Germline values: CDR1 KGHSH, CDR2 LQKENI. CDR3 size: 13 residues. Between the trimmed V and J ends, which lost 2 bases and 8 bases, there was a span of 12 bases. The CDR3 DNA follows: TGTGCCAGCTCACCAGAATCCGGGTGGGGCTACACCTTC. Amino acids: CASSPESGWGYTF.

At least ten counts were recorded for this clonotype. The chain joins TRBV5-1 to TRBJ1-1, with D perhaps matching TRBD1 (6 bases). V lost 0 bases and J lost 4, with 13 bases in between. The CDR3 runs 15 residues. Germline V CDR1 and CDR2: SGHRS, YFSETQ. The CDR3 loop is CASSLERGSSTEAFF. In nucleotides, the CDR3 is TGCGCCAGCAGCTTGGAAAGGGGGAGTTCCACTGAAGCTTTCTTT.

In this sample, this clonotype turned up many times. V is TRBV18 and J is TRBJ1-1; D is ambiguous. V was pared by 3 bases and J by 4 bases, with 15 bases between. Germline V gene lookup returns CDR1 KGHSH and CDR2 LQKENI. CDR3 length: 15 residues. This CDR3 is CASSPREGRSTEAFF. The CDR3 nucleotides are TGTGCCAGCTCACCTCGGGAGGGTAGATCCACTGAAGCTTTCTTT. Using reference TRBV18 and TRBJ1-1 for the parts outside the CDR3, the full variable domain is NAGVMQNPRHLVRRRGQEARLRCSPMKGHSHVYWYRQLPEEGLKFMVYLQKENIIDESGMPKERFSAEFPKEGPSILRIQQVVRGDSAAYFCASSPREGRSTEAFFGQGTRLTVV.

This clonotype was detected ten times or more. This chain joins TRBV7-9 and TRBJ2-3, with TRBD1 as a possible D gene (5 bases). The V gene's germline CDR1 is SEHNR and CDR2 FQNEAQ (reference sequence). V was trimmed by 7 bases and J by 1 base, leaving 12 bases between them. The CDR3 totals 14 residues. The CDR3 sequence: CASTFSQGTDTQYF. The CDR3 nucleotides are TGTGCCAGCACCTTTTCACAGGGCACAGATACGCAGTATTTT. The whole variable domain, remainder taken from reference TRBV7-9 and TRBJ2-3, is DTGVSQNPRHKITKRGQNVTFRCDPISEHNRLYWYRQTLGQGPEFLTYFQNEAQLEKSRLLSDRFSAERPKGSFSTLEIQRTEQGDSAMYLCASTFSQGTDTQYFGPGTRLTVL.

This clonotype was observed at least ten times. The rearrangement uses TRBV16 and TRBJ1-5, with TRBD1 as a possible D gene (6 bases). CDR3 size: 14 residues. V was pared by 8 bases and J by 6 bases, with 17 bases between. Looked up from germline, CDR1 is KGHSY and CDR2 is FQNENV. The CDR3 DNA follows: TGTGCCAGCGCTAAAGGGGGAACCGGTCAGCCCCAGCATTTT. Its protein product is CASAKGGTGQPQHF. The full variable domain, rest sourced from reference TRBV16 and TRBJ1-5, is GEEVAQTPKHLVRGEGQKAKLYCAPIKGHSYVFWYQQVLKNEFKFLISFQNENVFDETGMPKERFSAKCLPNSPCSLEIQATKLEDSAVYFCASAKGGTGQPQHFGDGTRLSIL.

V and J are TRBV30 and TRBJ1-2; 9 bases are a match to TRBD1. The CDR3 contains 14 residues. The J segment lost 4 bases and the V segment lost 5 bases, leaving 8 bases of the junction unmatched. Germline assignment: CDR1 GTSNPN and CDR2 SVGIG (reference sequence). The CDR3 loop reads CAWDGTGTFYGYTF. For the CDR3, the DNA is TGTGCCTGGGATGGGACAGGGACGTTCTATGGCTACACCTTC.

DNA of the CDR3: TGTGCCACCTCTCCCCGTTGGGGGTCCGGGGAGCTGTTTTTT. This sequence encodes CATSPRWGSGELFF. V usage is TRBV12-3 or TRBV12-4 and J usage is TRBJ2-2; D tentatively reads TRBD1 or TRBD2 (5 bases each). V gave up 10 bases and J gave up 6 bases, with 18 bases separating them. The CDR3 loop spans 14 amino acids.

This clonotype was counted ten times or more. The chain joins TRBV28 to TRBJ1-5; TRBD1 matches at 7 bases. The CDR3 runs to 14 residues. The trim removed 6 bases at V and 3 bases at J, leaving 5 bases unmatched. CDR1 MDHEN and CDR2 SYDVKM come from the germline V gene. The CDR3 DNA reads TGTGCCAGCAGCACAGGGGCATCCAATCAGCCCCAGCATTTT. It encodes CASSTGASNQPQHF.

This clonotype was detected ten times or more. The J gene is TRBJ2-4, the V gene TRBV4-2; TRBD1 matches at 7 bases. CDR3 size: 17 residues. J was trimmed by 0 bases and V by 1 base; bases with no gene match: 6. Germline CDR1 and CDR2: LGHNA and YNFKEQ. The CDR3 DNA is TGTGCCAGCAGCCAAGTCCGGGACAGCATAGCCAAAAACATTCAGTACTTC. Its translation: CASSQVRDSIAKNIQYF.

This clonotype was seen many times. This chain links TRBV20-1 with TRBJ2-1; TRBD2 matches 10 bases. Germline V gene sequence: CDR1 DFQATT, CDR2 SNEGSKA (reference sequence). The CDR3 is 16 residues long. With V trimmed by 6 bases and J by 6 bases, 14 bases remained unmatched. In nucleotides, the CDR3 is TGCAGTGCAAGGGAAAACAGCGGGAGGGCCCCCAATGAGCAGTTCTTC. This codes for CSARENSGRAPNEQFF.

Many counts were recorded for this clonotype. V usage is TRBV20-1 and J usage is TRBJ2-5, with D unclear. This CDR3 is 13 amino acids long. Germline assignment: CDR1 DFQATT and CDR2 SNEGSKA (reference sequence). V was shortened by 0 bases and J by 4 bases, with 9 bases between the two germline ends. CDR3 nucleotides: TGCAGTGCTAGAGACTCAAGGAGAGAGACCCAGTACTTC. This encodes CSARDSRRETQYF.

This clonotype showed up many times. The rearrangement links TRBV9 to TRBJ2-1, with 10 bases fitting TRBD2. The CDR3 length is 15 residues. CDR1 and CDR2 from the germline V gene are SGDLS and YYNGEE. The ends lost 4 bases at V and 9 bases at J; junction bases unmatched: 10. This CDR3 reads CASSPREVAGGEQFF. Written as DNA, the CDR3 is TGTGCCAGCAGCCCCAGGGAGGTAGCGGGAGGTGAGCAGTTCTTC.

There are a few counts of this clonotype. This chain uses TRBV11-2 with TRBJ1-6; D is uncertain. V was pared by 1 base and J by 9 bases, with 13 bases between. The CDR3 has 15 residues. Germline V gene data show CDR1 as SGHAT and CDR2 as FQNNGV. The CDR3, as DNA: TGTGCCAGCAGCTTAGGAGGAGGGATTCGTTCACCCCTCCACTTT. Amino acid sequence: CASSLGGGIRSPLHF.

The chain carries TRBV15 and TRBJ2-1; no definite D call. Trimming left V 3 bases short and J 7 bases short, with 7 bases between. The germline V gene encodes CDR1 LNHNV and CDR2 YYDKDF (reference sequence). The CDR3 sequence is 12 residues long. The CDR3 spells CATSRALNEQFF. CDR3 in DNA: TGTGCCACCAGCAGGGCCCTGAATGAGCAGTTCTTC.

This clonotype was counted at least ten times. V is TRBV7-2 and J is TRBJ1-3; D uncertain. CDR3 size: 16 residues. Germline CDR1 is SGHTA and CDR2 is FQGNSA. V was pared by 5 bases and J by 0 bases, with 14 bases between. The CDR3 region is CASSKRAGSSGNTIYF. The CDR3 nucleotides are TGTGCCAGCAGCAAGAGGGCGGGGAGCTCTGGAAACACCATATATTTT.

This clonotype was seen many times. The chain carries TRBV4-1 and TRBJ2-5, with 10 bases fitting TRBD2. Germline CDR1 and CDR2: MGHRA and YSYEKL. V shed 2 bases, J shed 11 bases, and the junction held 8 bases outside the gene matches. The CDR3 spans 14 residues. CDR3: CASSQITSGALQYF. The CDR3 nucleotides read TGCGCCAGCAGCCAAATCACTAGCGGGGCCCTGCAGTACTTC.

At least ten counts were recorded for this clonotype. One end of the junction does not line up with germline, which may come from a read error. The rearrangement joins TRBV6-6 to TRBJ2-1; a weak D match, TRBD1 (6 bases). The CDR3 length is 11 residues. Germline V gives CDR1 MNHNY, CDR2 SVGAGI (reference sequence). CDR3 loop: CASSYDRGTLF. CDR3 bases: TGTGCCAGCAGTTACGACCGAGGGACACTCTTC.

This clonotype was picked up many times. The genes are TRBV5-1 and TRBJ2-3; 7 bases are a match to TRBD2. The CDR3 has 14 residues. Germline CDR1 reads SGHRS; CDR2 reads YFSETQ. Trimming took 0 bases from V and 6 from J; bases not matched to a gene: 4. CDR3 in amino acids: CASSLARERDTQYF. For the CDR3, the DNA is TGCGCCAGCAGCTTGGCGCGGGAGAGGGATACGCAGTATTTT.